The T cell receptor beta chain described here comes from a study of CD8+CD57+ T cells in acquired aplastic anemia. Study-wide context: The mean DNA yield obtained from sorted CD4+ and CD8+ cells came to about 3.2 ug. CD4+ cell libraries from healthy donors averaged around 11 million reads.

This clonotype was seen repeatedly, ten times or more. Its specificity is not known. TCR beta VDJ and CDR3 profiles were obtained from a genomic DNA template. TCRdb re-called the reads with MiXCR, one entry per CDR3 protein. The sample records about 80,000 distinct CDR3 sequences, approximately 46% being singletons. Study-wide points: CD8+ Simpson's diversity did not differ significantly between patients and controls. Between patients and controls, some 31 CD8+ CDR3 sequences were found in common.

V lost 7 bases to trimming and J lost 3 bases, with 16 bases between them. Germline V lookup: CDR1 GTSNPN, CDR2 SVGIG (reference sequence). This CDR3 has 13 amino acids. The sequence was collected from a human donor in good health, serving as a control. The chain carries TRBV30 and TRBJ2-7, with D possibly being TRBD1 or TRBD2 (5 bases each). Input material: sorted CD4+, CD8+, or CD8+CD57+ T cells (not recorded which) from PBMCs. The CDR3 sequence is CASTGRADYEQYF. CDR3 nucleotide sequence: TGTGCCTCCACGGGACGGGCGGACTACGAGCAGTACTTC. Full variable domain (outside the CDR3, taken from reference TRBV30 and TRBJ2-7): SQTIHQWPATLVQPVGSPLSLECTVEGTSNPNLYWYRQAAGRGLQLLFYSVGIGQISSEVPQNLSASRPQDRQFILSSKKLLLSDSGFYLCASTGRADYEQYFGPGTRLTVT.